This section outlines one T cell receptor (beta chain) sequence together with its context. Sequencing was performed with immunoSEQ multiplex PCR; in TCRdb, only in-frame clones are kept and a portion is missing. The data hold roughly 120,000 clones, with around 89% observed a single time. These data belong to a study of blood T cell repertoires in COVID-19. The V end lost 4 bases, the J end lost 0 bases, and 7 bases lay between the germline ends. Germline assignment: CDR1 ENHRY and CDR2 SYGVKD. This CDR3 region has 14 residues. Sequences were obtained from peripheral blood. The chain carries TRBV10-3 and TRBJ1-5; D gene uncertain. The sequence derives from a human donor in a cohort sampled during active COVID-19. The CDR3 nucleotides read TGTGCCATCAGTGCCGAGTATAGCAATCAGCCCCAGCATTTT. Translation gives CAISAEYSNQPQHF.